This T cell receptor (beta chain) was recorded in a study of T-cell reconstitution after alpha-beta-depleted transplantation in children. Study-wide results and caveats: In patients about two months after transplant, alpha-beta T cells reportedly arose from several hundred expanded graft clones.

Unique molecular identifiers were incorporated during preparation of the TCRbeta library. A single record per CDR3 protein comes from TCRdb applying MiXCR to the PCR reads. In the table there are around 490,000 distinct CDR3 sequences, roughly 11% of which are singletons. Worth noting for this clonotype: Antigen: not known.

The germline V gene encodes CDR1 KGHSH and CDR2 LQKENI. This CDR3 is built from 14 residues. Trimming took off 0 bases at V and 5 bases at J, with 11 bases between the two ends. This sequence joins TRBV18 and TRBJ2-7; no reliable D call. The clonotype was recovered from a female patient aged 2 to 10 who had a stem cell transplant for aplastic anemia, so the T cells may come from the graft donor. This specimen consisted of PBMCs, mostly from graft donor cells, obtained 180 days after TCRalphabeta/CD19-depleted stem cell transplant. CDR3 DNA sequence: TGTGCCAGCTCACCACCGCCCGGGTCCCACGAGCAGTACTTC. As protein: CASSPPPGSHEQYF. The full variable domain, rest sourced from reference TRBV18 and TRBJ2-7, is NAGVMQNPRHLVRRRGQEARLRCSPMKGHSHVYWYRQLPEEGLKFMVYLQKENIIDESGMPKERFSAEFPKEGPSILRIQQVVRGDSAAYFCASSPPPGSHEQYFGPGTRLTVT.